The source of this TCR beta chain is a study of CD8 T cells in Susac syndrome. V was clipped by 3 bases and J by 5 bases, with 15 bases between them. This CDR3 comprises 15 residues. Looked up from germline, CDR1 is SGHRS and CDR2 is YFSETQ. The RNA, about 0.45 to 1 ug, was put through reverse transcription using random hexamers. TCRdb re-called the immunoSEQ multiplex PCR reads through MiXCR, storing one row per CDR3 protein. Among around 130,000 distinct CDR3 sequences listed, around 80% were seen once. The source of this sequence is a human donor with multiple sclerosis. V gene TRBV5-1 combines with J gene TRBJ2-1, with D tentatively TRBD2 (6 bases). Input material: CD8+ T cells from PBMCs. CDR3 amino acids: CASSYLGGQNNEQFF. Here the CDR3 DNA reads TGCGCCAGCAGCTACTTGGGAGGACAAAACAATGAGCAGTTCTTC.